The rows below give T cell receptor beta chains drawn from one sample of a study of T cells after yellow fever vaccination. Each CDR3 protein gets one entry after TCRdb re-called the 5' RACE reads with MiXCR. Here the sample spans 240,000 or so distinct CDR3 sequences, 6.5% to 8.5% being singletons. Here the sequenced sample was CD4+ T cells sorted from PBMCs, taken 15 days after the yellow fever booster vaccination. These receptors came from a man aged 30 to 45 who received the YFV17D yellow fever vaccine. The conserved cysteine and the conserved F or W are not part of the CDR3 here. Fields, in order: CDR3 length, V gene, CDR3 protein.

13	TRBV5-1	ASSHRTANTGELF
13	TRBV20-1	SARISGRSSYEQY
13	TRBV7-3	ASSPSVILADTQY
12	TRBV18	ASSGTLLANEQF
10	TRBV6-5	ASAGVGNTIY
11	TRBV5-1	ASSSGRANEQY
12	TRBV6-5	ASSYSNLRSEQF
13	TRBV7-2	GIRSLGQGGGEQF
14	TRBV9	ASSARGMTVGDTQY
12	TRBV14	ASSHLKDYNEQF
12	TRBV7-9	ASSGGTGSEKLF
11	TRBV7-9	ASSRDDIETQY
15	TRBV20-1	SARGSARGGTTDTQY
12	TRBV5-1	ASSTGTASKTEY
10	TRBV3-1	ASSNSNQPQH
15	TRBV7-2	ASSFNSGRLFQETQY
13	TRBV3-1	ASSQDPAGVYEQF
15	TRBV23-1	ASSHPRQAGEENEQF
15	TRBV20-1	SARGRIYPSSTDTQY
10	TRBV6-1	ATQKWEYGYT
13	TRBV5-1	ASSFQGTSGNTIY
12	TRBV27	ASSFGPGANVLT
12	TRBV7-2	ASSLPPGVGEQY